This T cell receptor (beta chain) was obtained from a study of blood T cell repertoires in COVID-19. Across the whole study: PBMCs, B-cell-depleted T cells, or T cells were the source of the cDNA or gDNA that made up the material.

Produced via immunoSEQ multiplex PCR; TCRdb's table is partial and in-frame only. The sample has about 330,000 clones, roughly 90% seen once. The receptor was isolated from a woman between 45 and 65 years old with active or convalescent COVID-19. The source material was peripheral blood.

The CDR3 loop reads CASSSGGTSQETQYF. The CDR3 bases are TGTGCCAGCAGTTCGGGGGGGACTAGCCAAGAGACCCAGTACTTC. V is TRBV28 and J is TRBJ2-5, with 8 bases aligning to TRBD2. V shed 4 bases and J 1 base; nucleotides not matched to a gene: 5. Germline assignment: CDR1 MDHEN and CDR2 SYDVKM. The CDR3 extends over 15 amino acids.